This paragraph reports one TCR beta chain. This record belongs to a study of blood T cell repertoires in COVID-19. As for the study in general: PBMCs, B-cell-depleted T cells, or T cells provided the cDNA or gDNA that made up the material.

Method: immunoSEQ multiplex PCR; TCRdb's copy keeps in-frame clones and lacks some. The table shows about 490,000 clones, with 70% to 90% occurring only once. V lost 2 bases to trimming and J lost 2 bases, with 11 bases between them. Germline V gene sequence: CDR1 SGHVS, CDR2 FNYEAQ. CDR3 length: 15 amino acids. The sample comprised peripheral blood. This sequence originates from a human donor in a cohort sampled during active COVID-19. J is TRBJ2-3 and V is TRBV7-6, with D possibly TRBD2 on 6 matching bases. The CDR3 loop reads CASSLKRRDTDTQYF. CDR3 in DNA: TGTGCCAGCAGCTTAAAGAGGCGGGACACAGATACGCAGTATTTT.